This is a list of T cell receptor beta chains from one sample in a study of OX40 agonist ivuxolimab in advanced cancers. Sequenced by immunoSEQ multiplex PCR; TCRdb stores in-frame clones only, minus some. The table records roughly 50,000 clones, approximately 87% of them present only once. Sequenced here: CD4+ or CD8+ T cells sorted from blood, sampled in a trial of the OX40 agonist ivuxolimab. The receptors originated from an adult with an advanced solid tumor such as melanoma, head and neck, liver or kidney cancer. CDR3s include the opening cysteine and the closing phenylalanine or tryptophan. D genes are given only for firm matches. Not every row has a clone size; where given, it reads once, few, many or a size class.

J: TRBJ1-3
size: medium-sized
length: 12
D: NA
V: TRBV9
CDR3: CASRAGQDTIYF
DNA: TGTGCCAGCAGGGCAGGGCAGGACACCATATATTTT

J: TRBJ2-7
size: NA
length: 12
D: NA
V: TRBV29-1
CDR3: CSVEIGNYEQYF
DNA: TGCAGCGTTGAGATCGGGAACTACGAGCAGTACTTC

J: TRBJ1-6
size: NA
length: 13
D: NA
V: TRBV15
CDR3: CATSSHWGPALHF
DNA: TGTGCCACCAGCTCCCACTGGGGGCCAGCCCTCCACTTT

J: TRBJ1-1
size: NA
length: 13
D: NA
V: TRBV7-2
CDR3: CASSSGGITEAFF
DNA: TGTGCCAGCAGCTCGGGGGGCATCACTGAAGCTTTCTTT

J: TRBJ2-7
size: NA
length: 14
D: TRBD1
V: TRBV18
CDR3: CASSPGGQGAEQYF
DNA: TGTGCCAGCTCACCAGGGGGACAGGGGGCCGAGCAGTACTTC

J: TRBJ2-1
size: NA
length: 16
D: TRBD2
V: TRBV5-6
CDR3: CASSPEGGSAYNEQFF
DNA: TGTGCCAGCAGCCCCGAGGGCGGGAGCGCCTACAATGAGCAGTTCTTC

J: TRBJ2-7
size: NA
length: 15
D: TRBD2
V: TRBV5-6
CDR3: CASSPGGRGDYEQYF
DNA: TGTGCCAGCAGCCCCGGGGGGCGGGGGGACTACGAGCAGTACTTC

J: TRBJ2-1
size: NA
length: 16
D: TRBD2
V: TRBV5-1
CDR3: CASSLQTSGTYNEQFF
DNA: TGCGCCAGCAGCTTGCAGACTAGCGGGACCTACAATGAGCAGTTCTTC

J: TRBJ1-4
size: few
length: 14
D: TRBD1
V: TRBV6-8
CDR3: CASSPTGGNEKLFF
DNA: TGTGCCAGCAGCCCGACAGGGGGGAATGAAAAACTGTTTTTT

J: TRBJ1-5
size: NA
length: 14
D: TRBD1
V: TRBV6-6
CDR3: CASSLTGANQPQHF
DNA: TGTGCCAGCAGTTTGACAGGGGCAAATCAGCCCCAGCATTTT

J: TRBJ1-2
size: NA
length: 15
D: TRBD1
V: TRBV27
CDR3: CASSLTTGRDYGYTF
DNA: TGTGCCAGCAGCCTCACGACAGGGAGGGACTATGGCTACACCTTC

J: TRBJ1-5
size: NA
length: 15
D: TRBD1
V: TRBV27
CDR3: CASSNRTGRNQPQHF
DNA: TGTGCCAGCAGTAACCGGACAGGACGCAATCAGCCCCAGCATTTT

J: TRBJ1-1
size: once
length: 12
D: NA
V: TRBV30
CDR3: CAWSLGDTEAFF
DNA: TGTGCCTGGAGTTTGGGGGATACTGAAGCTTTCTTT

J: TRBJ2-1
size: NA
length: 14
D: NA
V: TRBV2
CDR3: CASCLSSSYNEQFF
DNA: TGTGCCAGCTGTCTCTCAAGCTCCTACAATGAGCAGTTCTTC

J: TRBJ2-1
size: once
length: 16
D: NA
V: TRBV5-8
CDR3: CASSPYGGAAYNEQFF
DNA: TGTGCCAGCAGCCCGTACGGCGGGGCTGCCTACAATGAGCAGTTCTTC

J: TRBJ1-6
size: NA
length: 13
D: NA
V: TRBV2
CDR3: CASSEQGGSPLHF
DNA: TGTGCCAGCAGTGAACAGGGCGGTTCACCCCTCCACTTT

J: TRBJ2-5
size: NA
length: 13
D: NA
V: TRBV5-4
CDR3: CASSSTDQETQYF
DNA: TGTGCCAGCAGTTCGACAGATCAAGAGACCCAGTACTTC

J: TRBJ2-5
size: NA
length: 16
D: NA
V: TRBV7-9
CDR3: CASSLVLGMMGETQYF
DNA: TGTGCCAGCAGCTTAGTTCTGGGGATGATGGGGGAGACCCAGTACTTC

J: TRBJ2-3
size: NA
length: 16
D: TRBD1
V: TRBV6-6
CDR3: CASSLGQGIYSDTQYF
DNA: TGTGCCAGCAGTCTAGGACAGGGTATATACTCAGATACGCAGTATTTT

J: TRBJ2-3
size: NA
length: 13
D: TRBD2
V: TRBV10-3
CDR3: CAIGLGTSDTQYF
DNA: TGTGCCATCGGACTAGGGACTTCAGATACGCAGTATTTT

J: TRBJ2-7
size: NA
length: 13
D: NA
V: TRBV19
CDR3: CASSMGARDEQYF
DNA: TGTGCCAGTAGTATGGGGGCCAGGGACGAGCAGTACTTC

J: TRBJ1-1
size: NA
length: 15
D: NA
V: TRBV6-5
CDR3: CASSYSWGLNTEAFF
DNA: TGTGCCAGCAGTTACTCTTGGGGGCTGAACACTGAAGCTTTCTTT

J: TRBJ2-7
size: NA
length: 16
D: TRBD1
V: TRBV5-1
CDR3: CASSSRPGTASYEQYF
DNA: TGCGCCAGCAGCAGCCGGCCCGGGACAGCCTCCTACGAGCAGTACTTC

J: TRBJ2-7
size: NA
length: 16
D: NA
V: TRBV27
CDR3: CASRHQVTIYLYEQYF
DNA: TGTGCCAGCAGGCACCAAGTAACCATATACCTCTACGAGCAGTACTTC

J: TRBJ2-7
size: NA
length: 15
D: NA
V: TRBV2
CDR3: CASSEGGLVTYEQYF
DNA: TGTGCCAGCAGTGAGGGAGGTCTAGTCACCTACGAGCAGTACTTC

J: TRBJ2-3
size: NA
length: 15
D: NA
V: TRBV7-7
CDR3: CASSLSFERSDTQYF
DNA: TGTGCCAGCAGCTTAAGCTTCGAGAGGTCAGATACGCAGTATTTT

J: TRBJ2-1
size: NA
length: 15
D: NA
V: TRBV6-1
CDR3: CASSIIQGSYNEQFF
DNA: TGTGCCAGCAGTATAATACAGGGCTCCTACAATGAGCAGTTCTTC

J: TRBJ1-2
size: NA
length: 12
D: TRBD1
V: TRBV2
CDR3: CASVQGDRGYTF
DNA: TGTGCCAGCGTACAGGGGGATCGGGGCTACACCTTC

J: TRBJ2-3
size: NA
length: 16
D: TRBD2
V: TRBV27
CDR3: CASSLEGGGSTDTQYF
DNA: TGTGCCAGCAGTTTAGAGGGCGGGGGAAGCACAGATACGCAGTATTTT

J: TRBJ2-7
size: NA
length: 15
D: NA
V: TRBV28
CDR3: CASNGGAGVIYEQYF
DNA: TGTGCCAGCAATGGCGGGGCAGGGGTAATCTACGAGCAGTACTTC

J: TRBJ2-3
size: NA
length: 14
D: TRBD2
V: TRBV27
CDR3: CASSLSGGADTQYF
DNA: TGTGCCAGCAGTTTATCGGGGGGGGCAGATACGCAGTATTTT

J: TRBJ2-2
size: NA
length: 16
D: NA
V: TRBV11-2
CDR3: CASRMGQARNTGELFF
DNA: TGTGCCAGCAGGATGGGACAAGCAAGGAACACCGGGGAGCTGTTTTTT

J: TRBJ1-5
size: once
length: 17
D: NA
V: TRBV6-4
CDR3: CASSDGGMWVGNQPQHF
DNA: TGTGCCAGCAGTGACGGCGGGATGTGGGTGGGCAATCAGCCCCAGCATTTT

J: TRBJ1-2
size: NA
length: 14
D: NA
V: TRBV6-5
CDR3: CASSPQEGGYGYTF
DNA: TGTGCCAGCAGCCCACAGGAGGGAGGCTATGGCTACACCTTC

J: TRBJ1-3
size: NA
length: 13
D: NA
V: TRBV7-9
CDR3: CASRERTGNTIYF
DNA: TGTGCCAGCAGGGAGAGGACAGGAAACACCATATATTTT

J: TRBJ1-2
size: NA
length: 15
D: NA
V: TRBV12-1
CDR3: CASSFDKHPGYGYTF
DNA: TGTGCCAGCAGCTTTGATAAACATCCGGGCTATGGCTACACCTTC

J: TRBJ2-2
size: NA
length: 14
D: NA
V: TRBV19
CDR3: CASSRSHDAGELFF
DNA: TGTGCCAGTAGTCGGTCACACGACGCCGGGGAGCTGTTTTTT

J: TRBJ1-4
size: NA
length: 15
D: TRBD1
V: TRBV18
CDR3: CASSPRQGWGEKLFF
DNA: TGTGCCAGCTCACCCCGACAGGGCTGGGGTGAAAAACTGTTTTTT

J: TRBJ2-7
size: NA
length: 14
D: NA
V: TRBV11-2
CDR3: CASSPLRGSYEQYF
DNA: TGTGCCAGCAGCCCCCTTCGGGGGAGTTACGAGCAGTACTTC

J: TRBJ1-1
size: NA
length: 14
D: NA
V: TRBV18
CDR3: CASSPPSGNTEAFF
DNA: TGTGCCAGCTCACCCCCTTCGGGGAACACTGAAGCTTTCTTT

J: TRBJ2-6
size: NA
length: 20
D: TRBD1
V: TRBV27
CDR3: CASSPKSTGTGGGGANVLTF
DNA: TGTGCCAGCAGTCCCAAATCGACCGGGACAGGGGGCGGTGGGGCCAACGTCCTGACTTTC

J: TRBJ2-2
size: NA
length: 14
D: NA
V: TRBV6-4
CDR3: CASSVLYGTGELFF
DNA: TGTGCCAGCAGTGTCCTATATGGAACCGGGGAGCTGTTTTTT

J: TRBJ2-7
size: NA
length: 14
D: TRBD1
V: TRBV6-5
CDR3: CASSYSGQSYEQYF
DNA: TGTGCCAGCAGTTACTCGGGACAGAGCTACGAGCAGTACTTC

J: TRBJ1-1
size: medium-sized
length: 12
D: NA
V: TRBV14
CDR3: CASSQEWAEAFF
DNA: TGTGCCAGCAGCCAAGAATGGGCTGAAGCTTTCTTT

J: TRBJ1-5
size: NA
length: 15
D: NA
V: TRBV7-8
CDR3: CASSLGQGSGQPQHF
DNA: TGTGCCAGCAGCTTAGGGCAGGGTTCGGGTCAGCCCCAGCATTTT

J: TRBJ1-6
size: NA
length: 15
D: NA
V: TRBV11-2
CDR3: CASSLGNPEGSPLHF
DNA: TGTGCCAGCAGCTTAGGGAACCCCGAGGGTTCACCCCTCCACTTT

J: TRBJ1-6
size: NA
length: 15
D: NA
V: TRBV4-3
CDR3: CASSPDAGPYSPLHF
DNA: TGCGCCAGCAGCCCTGACGCGGGCCCGTATTCACCCCTCCACTTT

J: TRBJ1-1
size: NA
length: 13
D: TRBD1
V: TRBV7-9
CDR3: CASSLGQGGEAFF
DNA: TGTGCCAGCAGCTTAGGACAGGGTGGTGAAGCTTTCTTT